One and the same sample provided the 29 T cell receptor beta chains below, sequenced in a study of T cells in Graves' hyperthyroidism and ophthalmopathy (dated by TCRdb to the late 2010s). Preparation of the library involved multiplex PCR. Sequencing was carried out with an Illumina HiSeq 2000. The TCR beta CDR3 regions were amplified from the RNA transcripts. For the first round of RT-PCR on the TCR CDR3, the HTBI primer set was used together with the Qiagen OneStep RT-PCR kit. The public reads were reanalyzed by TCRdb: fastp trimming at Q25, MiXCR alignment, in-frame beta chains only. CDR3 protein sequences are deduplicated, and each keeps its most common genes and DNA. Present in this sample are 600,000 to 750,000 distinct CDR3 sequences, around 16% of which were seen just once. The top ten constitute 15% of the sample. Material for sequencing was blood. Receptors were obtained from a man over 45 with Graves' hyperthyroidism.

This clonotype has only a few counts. CDR3 in DNA: TGTGCCAGCAGTCGATACTCCTCCTACGAGCAGTACTTC. Translating gives CASSRYSSYEQYF. J is TRBJ2-7 and V is TRBV12-3 or TRBV12-4; D unresolved. CDR3 size: 13 residues. V shed 5 bases and J shed 0 bases, with 8 bases lying between them.

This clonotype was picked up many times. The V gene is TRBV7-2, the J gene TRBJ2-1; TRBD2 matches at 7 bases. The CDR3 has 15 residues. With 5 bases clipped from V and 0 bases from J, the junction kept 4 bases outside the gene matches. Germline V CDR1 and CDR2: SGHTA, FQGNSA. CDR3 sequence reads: CASSRGEFSYNEQFF. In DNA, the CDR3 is TGTGCCAGCAGCCGGGGGGAGTTCTCCTACAATGAGCAGTTCTTC.

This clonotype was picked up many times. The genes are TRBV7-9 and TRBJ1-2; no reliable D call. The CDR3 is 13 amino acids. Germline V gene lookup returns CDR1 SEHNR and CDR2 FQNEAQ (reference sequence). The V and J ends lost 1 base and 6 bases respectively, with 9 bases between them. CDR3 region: CASSLGGFNGYTF. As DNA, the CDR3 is TGTGCCAGCAGCTTAGGAGGGTTCAATGGCTACACCTTC.

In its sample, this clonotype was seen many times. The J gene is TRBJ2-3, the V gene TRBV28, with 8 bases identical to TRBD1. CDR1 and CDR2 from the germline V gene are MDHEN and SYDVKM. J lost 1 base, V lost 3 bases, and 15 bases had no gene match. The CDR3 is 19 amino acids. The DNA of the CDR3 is TGTGCCAGCAGTTTCCCAAAAAGACTTCCGACAGGGGGCACAGATACGCAGTATTTT. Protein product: CASSFPKRLPTGGTDTQYF.

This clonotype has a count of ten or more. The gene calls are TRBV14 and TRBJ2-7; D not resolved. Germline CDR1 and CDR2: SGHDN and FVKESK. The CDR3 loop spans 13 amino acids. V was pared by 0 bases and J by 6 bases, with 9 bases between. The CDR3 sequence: CASSQETFSEQYF. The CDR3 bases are TGTGCCAGCAGCCAAGAAACGTTCTCCGAGCAGTACTTC.

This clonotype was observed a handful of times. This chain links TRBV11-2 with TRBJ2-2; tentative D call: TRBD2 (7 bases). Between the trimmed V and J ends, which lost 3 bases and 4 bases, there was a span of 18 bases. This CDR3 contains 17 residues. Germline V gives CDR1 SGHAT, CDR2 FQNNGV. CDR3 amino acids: CASSLGRGTIGTGELFF. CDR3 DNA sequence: TGTGCCAGCAGCTTGGGGCGGGGGACAATTGGCACCGGGGAGCTGTTTTTT.

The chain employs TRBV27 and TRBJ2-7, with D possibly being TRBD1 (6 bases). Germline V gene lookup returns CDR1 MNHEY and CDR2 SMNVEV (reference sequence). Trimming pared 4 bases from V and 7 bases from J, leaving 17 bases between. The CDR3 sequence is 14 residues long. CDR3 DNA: TGTGCCAGCAGTTGGGGACATAACTTAGAGGAGCAGTACTTC. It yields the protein CASSWGHNLEEQYF.

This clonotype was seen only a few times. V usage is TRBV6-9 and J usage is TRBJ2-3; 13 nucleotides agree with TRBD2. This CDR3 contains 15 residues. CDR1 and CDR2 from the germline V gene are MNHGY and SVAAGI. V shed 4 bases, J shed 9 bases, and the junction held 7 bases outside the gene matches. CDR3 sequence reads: CASSSGLAGSGTQYF. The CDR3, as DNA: TGTGCCAGCAGTTCGGGACTAGCGGGGTCAGGCACGCAGTATTTT.

The CDR3, as DNA: TGTGCCAGCAGATCGACAGGGTTAGGGCTCTACGAGCAGTACTTC. Translated, it gives CASRSTGLGLYEQYF. The chain couples TRBV28 to TRBJ2-7; 7 bases match TRBD1. The CDR3 runs 15 residues. V dropped 6 bases and J dropped 3; count of bases not matched to a gene: 11. Germline-derived CDR1 and CDR2 are MDHEN and SYDVKM. The full variable domain, in which reference TRBV28 and TRBJ2-7 provide the parts outside the CDR3, is DVKVTQSSRYLVKRTGEKVFLECVQDMDHENMFWYRQDPGLGLRLIYFSYDVKMKEKGDIPEGYSVSREKKERFSLILESASTNQTSMYLCASRSTGLGLYEQYFGPGTRLTVT.

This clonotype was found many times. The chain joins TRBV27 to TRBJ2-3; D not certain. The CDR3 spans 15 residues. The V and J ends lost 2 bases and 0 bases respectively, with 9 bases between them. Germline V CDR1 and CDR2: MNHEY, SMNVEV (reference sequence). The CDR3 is CASSLVPISTDTQYF. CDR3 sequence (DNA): TGTGCCAGCAGTTTAGTACCGATTAGCACAGATACGCAGTATTTT.

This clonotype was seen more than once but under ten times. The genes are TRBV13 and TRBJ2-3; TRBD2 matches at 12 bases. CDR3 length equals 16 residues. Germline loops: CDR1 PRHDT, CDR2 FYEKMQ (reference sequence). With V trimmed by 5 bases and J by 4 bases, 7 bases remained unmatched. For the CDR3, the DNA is TGTGCCAGCAGCGAGAGACTAGCGGGAGTCGCAGATACGCAGTATTTT. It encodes CASSERLAGVADTQYF.

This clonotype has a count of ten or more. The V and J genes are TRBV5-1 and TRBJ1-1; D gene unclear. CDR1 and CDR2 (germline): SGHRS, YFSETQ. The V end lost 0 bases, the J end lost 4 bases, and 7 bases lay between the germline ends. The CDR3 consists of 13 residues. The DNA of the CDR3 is TGCGCCAGCAGCTTGGAACAGCGCACTGAAGCTTTCTTT. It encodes CASSLEQRTEAFF.

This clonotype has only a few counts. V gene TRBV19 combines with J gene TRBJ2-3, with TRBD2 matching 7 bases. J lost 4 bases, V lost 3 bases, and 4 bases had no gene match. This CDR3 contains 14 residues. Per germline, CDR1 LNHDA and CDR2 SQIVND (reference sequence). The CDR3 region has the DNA TGTGCCAGTAGTATGCCCCGGGAGGCAGATACGCAGTATTTT. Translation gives CASSMPREADTQYF.

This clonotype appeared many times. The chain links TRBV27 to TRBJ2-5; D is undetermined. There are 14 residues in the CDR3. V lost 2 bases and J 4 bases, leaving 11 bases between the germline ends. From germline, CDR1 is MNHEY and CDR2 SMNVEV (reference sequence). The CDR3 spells CASSLVGSPETQYF. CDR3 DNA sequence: TGTGCCAGCAGTTTAGTGGGATCCCCAGAGACCCAGTACTTC.

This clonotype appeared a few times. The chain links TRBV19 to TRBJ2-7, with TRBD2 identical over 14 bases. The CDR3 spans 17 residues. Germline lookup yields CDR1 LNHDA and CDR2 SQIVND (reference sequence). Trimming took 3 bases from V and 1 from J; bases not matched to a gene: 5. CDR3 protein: CASSIPGTSGSSYEQYF. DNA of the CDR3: TGTGCCAGTAGTATCCCAGGGACTAGCGGGAGTTCCTACGAGCAGTACTTC.

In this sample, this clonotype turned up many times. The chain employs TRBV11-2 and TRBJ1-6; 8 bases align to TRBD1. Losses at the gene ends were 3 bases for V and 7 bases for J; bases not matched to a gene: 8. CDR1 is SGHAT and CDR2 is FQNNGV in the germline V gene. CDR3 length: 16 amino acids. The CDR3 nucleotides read TGTGCCAGCAGCTTCCTTAGACAGGGGTGGAATTCACCCCTCCACTTT. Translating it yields CASSFLRQGWNSPLHF.

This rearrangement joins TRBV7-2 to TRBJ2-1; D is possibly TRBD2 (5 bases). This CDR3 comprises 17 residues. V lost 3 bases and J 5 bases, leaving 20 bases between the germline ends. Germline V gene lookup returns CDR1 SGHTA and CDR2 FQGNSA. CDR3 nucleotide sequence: TGTGCCAGCAGCTTGTCAGGAAGCGGAGCCCCTCACAATGAGCAGTTCTTC. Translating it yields CASSLSGSGAPHNEQFF.

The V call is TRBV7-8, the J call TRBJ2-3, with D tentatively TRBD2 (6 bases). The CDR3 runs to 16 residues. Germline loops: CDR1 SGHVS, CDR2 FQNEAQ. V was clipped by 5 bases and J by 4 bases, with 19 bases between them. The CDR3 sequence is CASSKTAGRRPDTQYF. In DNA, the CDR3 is TGTGCCAGCAGCAAAACAGCGGGCCGACGACCAGATACGCAGTATTTT.

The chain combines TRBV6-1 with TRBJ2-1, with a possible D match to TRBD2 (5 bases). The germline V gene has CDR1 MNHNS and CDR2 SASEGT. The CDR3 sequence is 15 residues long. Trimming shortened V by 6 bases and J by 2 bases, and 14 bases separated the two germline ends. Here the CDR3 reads CASSTGVAPYNEQFF. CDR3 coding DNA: TGTGCCAGCAGCACCGGGGTCGCGCCCTACAATGAGCAGTTCTTC.

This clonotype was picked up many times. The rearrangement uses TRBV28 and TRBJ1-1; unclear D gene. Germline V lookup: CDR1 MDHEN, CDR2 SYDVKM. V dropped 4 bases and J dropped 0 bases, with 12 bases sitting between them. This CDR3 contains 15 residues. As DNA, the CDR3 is TGTGCCAGCAGTTCGATCTTTTACATGAACACTGAAGCTTTCTTT. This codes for CASSSIFYMNTEAFF.

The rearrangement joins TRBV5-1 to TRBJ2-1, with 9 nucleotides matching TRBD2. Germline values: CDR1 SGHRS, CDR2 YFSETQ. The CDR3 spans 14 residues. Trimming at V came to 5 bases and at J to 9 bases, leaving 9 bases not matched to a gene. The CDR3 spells CASRFGSGSGEQFF. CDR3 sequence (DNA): TGCGCCAGCAGATTTGGTAGCGGGAGCGGTGAGCAGTTCTTC.

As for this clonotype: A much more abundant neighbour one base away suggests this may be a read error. The CDR3 DNA reads TGTGCCAGTAGTAGCCTCCGCGCGGGAGTCTGGGATACGCAGTATTTT. Translated, it gives CASSSLRAGVWDTQYF. The V call is TRBV19, the J call TRBJ2-3; 7 nucleotides align to TRBD2. V lost 4 bases, J lost 6 bases, and 13 bases stayed unmatched. The CDR3 is 16 amino acids. CDR1 and CDR2 from the germline V gene are LNHDA and SQIVND (reference sequence). The full variable domain, rest sourced from reference TRBV19 and TRBJ2-3, is DGGITQSPKYLFRKEGQNVTLSCEQNLNHDAMYWYRQDPGQGLRLIYYSQIVNDFQKGDIAEGYSVSREKKESFPLTVTSAQKNPTAFYLCASSSLRAGVWDTQYFGPGTRLTVL.

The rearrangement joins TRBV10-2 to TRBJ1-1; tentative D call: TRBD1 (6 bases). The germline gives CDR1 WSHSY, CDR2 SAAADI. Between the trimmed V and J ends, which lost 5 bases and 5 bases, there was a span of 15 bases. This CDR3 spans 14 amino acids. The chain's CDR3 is CASSNLRGGTEAFF. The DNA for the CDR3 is TGCGCCAGCAGTAACCTGAGGGGGGGGACTGAAGCTTTCTTT.

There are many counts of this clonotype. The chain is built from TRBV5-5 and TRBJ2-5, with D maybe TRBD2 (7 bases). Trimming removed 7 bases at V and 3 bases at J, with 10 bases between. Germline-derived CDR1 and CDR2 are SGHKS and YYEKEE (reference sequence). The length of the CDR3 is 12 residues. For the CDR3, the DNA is TGTGCCAGCGAAGGGGGGGAAGAGACCCAGTACTTC. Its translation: CASEGGEETQYF. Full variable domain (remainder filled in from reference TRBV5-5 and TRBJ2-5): DAGVTQSPTHLIKTRGQQVTLRCSPISGHKSVSWYQQVLGQGPQFIFQYYEKEERGRGNFPDRFSARQFPNYSSELNVNALLLGDSALYLCASEGGEETQYFGPGTRLLVL.

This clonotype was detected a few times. CDR3 sequence: CASSYSWRGVANQPQHF. CDR3 DNA sequence: TGTGCCAGCAGTTACTCGTGGCGGGGGGTAGCAAACCAGCCCCAGCATTTT. J is TRBJ1-5 and V is TRBV6-5; a weak D match, TRBD1 (5 bases). The length of the CDR3 is 17 residues. V was shortened by 0 bases and J by 7 bases, with 19 bases between the two germline ends. Germline values: CDR1 MNHEY, CDR2 SVGAGI.

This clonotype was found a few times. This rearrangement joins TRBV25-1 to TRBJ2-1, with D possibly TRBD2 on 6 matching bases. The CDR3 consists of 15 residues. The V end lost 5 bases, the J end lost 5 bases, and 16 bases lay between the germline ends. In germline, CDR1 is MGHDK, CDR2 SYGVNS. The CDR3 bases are TGTGCCAGCAGTCCAGCAGGAAGGACTAACAATGAGCAGTTCTTC. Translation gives CASSPAGRTNNEQFF.

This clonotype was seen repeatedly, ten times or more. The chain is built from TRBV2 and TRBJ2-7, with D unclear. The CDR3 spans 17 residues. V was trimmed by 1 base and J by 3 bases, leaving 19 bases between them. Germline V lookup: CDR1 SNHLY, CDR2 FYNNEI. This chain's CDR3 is CASSEEYTERMNYEQYF. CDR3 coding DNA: TGTGCCAGCAGTGAAGAGTATACGGAAAGGATGAACTACGAGCAGTACTTC.

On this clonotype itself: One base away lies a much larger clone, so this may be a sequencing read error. The DNA for the CDR3 is TGTGCCAGCAGCCAAGCCGGCGGGACGTCTGAAGCTTTATTT. This encodes CASSQAGGTSEALF. V is TRBV3-1 and J is TRBJ1-1; possibly TRBD1 for D (5 bases). This CDR3 spans 14 amino acids. Germline V gene lookup returns CDR1 LGHDT and CDR2 YNNKEL (reference sequence).

The CDR3 DNA sequence: TGTGCCAGCAGCAGGGACCGAACTGGAACCTACACCTTC. It is translated as CASSRDRTGTYTF. The chain is built from TRBV14 and TRBJ1-2; D may be TRBD1 (5 bases). CDR1 is SGHDN and CDR2 is FVKESK in the germline V gene. The length of the CDR3 is 13 residues. The V gene lost 5 bases and the J gene lost 10 bases, with 17 bases spanning the gap.